This entry lists 9 T cell receptor beta chains sequenced from one sample in a study of technical replicates of blood from a few donors. Sequencing was performed with immunoSEQ multiplex PCR; in TCRdb, only in-frame clones are kept and a portion is missing. The repertoire consists of nearly 90,000 clones, with more than 85% occurring once and the leading ten covering roughly 0.35%. Material for sequencing was T cells isolated from PBMCs. The receptor set was obtained from a human donor in good health.

The chain links TRBV6-1 to TRBJ2-7; 7 nucleotides agree with TRBD2. CDR1 is MNHNS, CDR2 SASEGT, per germline. The CDR3 is 13 amino acids. V dropped 8 bases and J dropped 3; count of bases not matched to a gene: 7. CDR3 region: CASGGDGSYEQYF. DNA of the CDR3: TGTGCCAGCGGGGGGGACGGGAGCTACGAGCAGTACTTC.

The genes are TRBV7-6 and TRBJ2-1, with D tentatively TRBD1 (5 bases). Germline V CDR1 and CDR2: SGHVS, FNYEAQ. CDR3 size: 16 residues. V was shortened by 2 bases and J by 0 bases, with 11 bases between the two germline ends. The CDR3: CASSLWGLSSYNEQFF. The CDR3 coding sequence is TGTGCCAGCAGCTTATGGGGCCTCAGCTCCTACAATGAGCAGTTCTTC.

The chain links TRBV6-5 to TRBJ1-5; D is ambiguous. V lost 4 bases and J lost 5, with 9 bases in between. Germline V gives CDR1 MNHEY, CDR2 SVGAGI. The CDR3 has 13 amino acids. The CDR3 bases are TGTGCCAGCAGTTTCCACGCGGATCAGCCCCAGCATTTT. Translation gives CASSFHADQPQHF.

The sample holds one count of this clone. The chain employs TRBV19 and TRBJ1-2; D is unclear. This CDR3 is 11 amino acids long. CDR1 is LNHDA, CDR2 SQIVND, per germline (reference sequence). The V end was cut by 4 bases, the J end by 5 bases, with 5 bases between. DNA of the CDR3: TGTGCCAGTAGTAACGGGTATGGCTACACCTTC. This codes for CASSNGYGYTF. The full variable domain, rest sourced from reference TRBV19 and TRBJ1-2, is DGGITQSPKYLFRKEGQNVTLSCEQNLNHDAMYWYRQDPGQGLRLIYYSQIVNDFQKGDIAEGYSVSREKKESFPLTVTSAQKNPTAFYLCASSNGYGYTFGSGTRLTVV.

The V gene is TRBV9, the J gene TRBJ2-3; 12 bases match TRBD2. From germline, CDR1 is SGDLS and CDR2 YYNGEE. V was pared by 5 bases and J by 0 bases, with 4 bases of the junction left unmatched. The CDR3 sequence is 16 residues long. The CDR3: CASSYGTSGSTDTQYF. In DNA, the CDR3 is TGTGCCAGCAGTTATGGGACTAGCGGGAGCACAGATACGCAGTATTTT. Looking up the rest from reference TRBV9 and TRBJ2-3 gives the full variable domain: DSGVTQTPKHLITATGQRVTLRCSPRSGDLSVYWYQQSLDQGLQFLIQYYNGEERAKGNILERFSAQQFPDLHSELNLSSLELGDSALYFCASSYGTSGSTDTQYFGPGTRLTVL.

The rearrangement links TRBV28 to TRBJ2-5; no clear D gene. CDR1 and CDR2 (germline): MDHEN, SYDVKM. This CDR3 has 12 residues. The V and J ends lost 4 bases and 4 bases respectively, with 7 bases between them. In DNA, the CDR3 is TGTGCCAGCAGTTCCACACGAGAGACCCAGTACTTC. Encoded protein: CASSSTRETQYF.

The chain couples TRBV4-1 to TRBJ1-2; D ambiguous. The CDR3 has 14 amino acids. Germline-derived CDR1 and CDR2 are MGHRA and YSYEKL. Trimming removed 0 bases from V and 2 bases from J, with 7 bases in between. The CDR3 coding sequence is TGCGCCAGCAGCCAAGAAACAGCCAACTATGGCTACACCTTC. Translation gives CASSQETANYGYTF.

The gene calls are TRBV6-6 and TRBJ1-1, with TRBD1 matching 7 bases. The CDR3 contains 12 residues. Germline CDR1 reads MNHNY; CDR2 reads SVGAGI (reference sequence). The V gene end was trimmed by 2 bases and the J gene end by 11 bases; junction bases not matched to a gene: 5. The CDR3 spells CASSYTTGDAFF. CDR3 DNA: TGTGCCAGCAGTTACACCACAGGGGATGCTTTCTTT.

The V gene is TRBV27, the J gene TRBJ2-3; D gene ambiguous. Per the germline V gene, CDR1 is MNHEY and CDR2 is SMNVEV (reference sequence). The CDR3 loop spans 15 amino acids. V lost 1 base to trimming and J lost 3 bases, with 11 bases between them. The CDR3 here is CASSLWSGDTDTQYF. CDR3 nucleotides: TGTGCCAGCAGTTTATGGAGTGGTGATACAGATACGCAGTATTTT.